Given below is one T cell receptor beta chain in context. The sample comes from a study of technical replicates of blood from a handful of donors. TCRdb keeps only in-frame clones here, not all; method: immunoSEQ multiplex PCR. The sample holds tens of thousands of clones, roughly 88% seen once. CDR3 length equals 15 residues. CDR1 is LNHDA and CDR2 is SQIVND in the germline V gene (reference sequence). V lost 10 bases and J 0 bases, leaving 13 bases between the germline ends. The gene calls are TRBV19 and TRBJ2-6, with D perhaps matching TRBD2 (5 bases). The sequence was obtained from a human donor in good health. Some clones in this sample may be carry-over from other donors' samples. The specimen sequenced was PBMCs. CDR3 DNA sequence: TGTGCCACCAAACTAGGGCCCTCTGGGGCCAACGTCCTGACTTTC. Translating it yields CATKLGPSGANVLTF.